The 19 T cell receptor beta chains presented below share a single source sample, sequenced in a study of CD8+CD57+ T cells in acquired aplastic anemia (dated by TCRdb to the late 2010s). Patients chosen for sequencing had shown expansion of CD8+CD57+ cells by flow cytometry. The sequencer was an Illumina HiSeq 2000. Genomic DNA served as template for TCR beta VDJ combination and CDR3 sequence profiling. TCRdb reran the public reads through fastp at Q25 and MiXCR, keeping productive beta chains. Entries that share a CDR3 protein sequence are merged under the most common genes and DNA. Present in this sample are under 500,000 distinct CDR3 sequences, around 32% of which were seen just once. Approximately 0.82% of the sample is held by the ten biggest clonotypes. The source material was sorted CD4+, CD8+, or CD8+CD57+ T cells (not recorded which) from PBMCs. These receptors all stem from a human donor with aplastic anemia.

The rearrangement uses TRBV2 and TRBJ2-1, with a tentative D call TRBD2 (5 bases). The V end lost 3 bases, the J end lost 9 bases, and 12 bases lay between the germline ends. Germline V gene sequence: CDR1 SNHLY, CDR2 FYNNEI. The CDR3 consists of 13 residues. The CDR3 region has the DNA TGTGCCAGCAGTGATCAGTGGGCGGGTGAGCAGTTCTTC. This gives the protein CASSDQWAGEQFF.

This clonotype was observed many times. The CDR3 here is CASSQAGLAGRQYF. In nucleotides, the CDR3 is TGTGCCAGCAGCCAAGCCGGACTAGCGGGGAGACAGTATTTT. The chain uses TRBV14 and TRBJ2-3, with TRBD2 identical over 12 bases. This CDR3 is 14 amino acids long. Germline-derived CDR1 and CDR2 are SGHDN and FVKESK. V lost 1 base and J lost 12; bases outside the gene matches: 5.

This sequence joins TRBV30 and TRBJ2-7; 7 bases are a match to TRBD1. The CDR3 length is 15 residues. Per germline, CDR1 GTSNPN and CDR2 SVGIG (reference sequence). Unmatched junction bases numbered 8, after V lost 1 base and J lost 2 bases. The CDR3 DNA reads TGTGCCTGGAGTGGAACAGGGGAGAGCCCCTACGAGCAGTACTTC. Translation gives CAWSGTGESPYEQYF.

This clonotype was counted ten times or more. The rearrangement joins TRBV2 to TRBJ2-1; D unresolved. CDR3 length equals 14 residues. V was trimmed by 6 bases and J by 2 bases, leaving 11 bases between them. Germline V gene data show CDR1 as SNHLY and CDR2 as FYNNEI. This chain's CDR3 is CASSGDAAYNEQFF. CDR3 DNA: TGTGCCAGCAGCGGCGATGCCGCCTACAATGAGCAGTTCTTC.

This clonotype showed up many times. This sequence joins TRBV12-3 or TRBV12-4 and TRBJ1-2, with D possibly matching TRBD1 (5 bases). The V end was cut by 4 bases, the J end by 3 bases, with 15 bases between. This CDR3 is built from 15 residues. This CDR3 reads CASSSPRQGDYGYTF. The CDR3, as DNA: TGTGCCAGCAGTTCACCGCGGCAGGGCGACTATGGCTACACCTTC.

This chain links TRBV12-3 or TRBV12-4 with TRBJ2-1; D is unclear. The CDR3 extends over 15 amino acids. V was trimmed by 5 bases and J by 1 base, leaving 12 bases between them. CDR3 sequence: CASSNLAGSYNEQFF. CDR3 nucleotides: TGTGCCAGCAGTAACCTCGCCGGGTCCTACAATGAGCAGTTCTTC.

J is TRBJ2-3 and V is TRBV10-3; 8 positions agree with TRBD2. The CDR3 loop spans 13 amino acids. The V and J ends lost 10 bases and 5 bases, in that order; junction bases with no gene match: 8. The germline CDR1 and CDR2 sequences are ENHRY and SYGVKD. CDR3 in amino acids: CASTSGGKDTQYF. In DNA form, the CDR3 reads TGTGCCAGCACCTCGGGGGGGAAAGATACGCAGTATTTT.

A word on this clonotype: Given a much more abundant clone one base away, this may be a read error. CDR3 residues: CAGSLIGIPTDTQYF. CDR3 DNA sequence: TGTGCCGGCAGTTTGATCGGGATCCCCACAGATACGCAGTATTTT. The chain is built from TRBV2 and TRBJ2-3; a possible D gene is TRBD2 (5 bases). The CDR3 contains 15 residues. The germline CDR1 and CDR2 sequences are SNHLY and FYNNEI.

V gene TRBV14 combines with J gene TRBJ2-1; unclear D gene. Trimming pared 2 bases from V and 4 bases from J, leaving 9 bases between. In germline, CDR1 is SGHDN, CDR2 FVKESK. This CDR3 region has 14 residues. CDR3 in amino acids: CASSQRVRYNEQFF. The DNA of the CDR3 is TGTGCCAGCAGCCAACGTGTGAGGTACAATGAGCAGTTCTTC.

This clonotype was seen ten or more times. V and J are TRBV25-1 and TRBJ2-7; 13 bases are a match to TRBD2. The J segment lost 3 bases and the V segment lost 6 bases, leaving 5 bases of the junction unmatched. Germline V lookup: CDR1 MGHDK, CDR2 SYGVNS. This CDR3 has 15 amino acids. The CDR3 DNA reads TGTGCCAGCAGGGGGACTAGCGGGGACCTCTACGAGCAGTACTTC. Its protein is CASRGTSGDLYEQYF.

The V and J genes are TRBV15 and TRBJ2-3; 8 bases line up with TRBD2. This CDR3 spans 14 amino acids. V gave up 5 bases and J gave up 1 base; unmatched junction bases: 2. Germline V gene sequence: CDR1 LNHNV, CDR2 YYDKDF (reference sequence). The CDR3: CATSGAGGTDTQYF. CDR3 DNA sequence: TGTGCCACCAGCGGAGCGGGAGGCACAGATACGCAGTATTTT.

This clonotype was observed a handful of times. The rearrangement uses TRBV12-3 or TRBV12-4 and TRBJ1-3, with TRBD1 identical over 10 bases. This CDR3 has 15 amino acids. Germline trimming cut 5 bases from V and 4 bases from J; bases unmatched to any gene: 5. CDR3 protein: CASSQGQGLGNTIYF. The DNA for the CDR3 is TGTGCCAGCAGTCAGGGACAGGGGCTCGGAAACACCATATATTTT.

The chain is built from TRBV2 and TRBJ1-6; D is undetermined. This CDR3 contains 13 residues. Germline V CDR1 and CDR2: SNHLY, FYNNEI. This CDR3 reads CATPSENNSPLHF. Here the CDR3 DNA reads TGTGCTACACCTTCTGAGAATAATTCACCCCTCCACTTT.

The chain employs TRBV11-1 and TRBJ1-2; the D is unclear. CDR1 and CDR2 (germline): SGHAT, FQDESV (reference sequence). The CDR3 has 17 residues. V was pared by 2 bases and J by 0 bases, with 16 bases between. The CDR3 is CASSLLGAALANYGYTF. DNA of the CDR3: TGTGCCAGCAGCTTACTGGGTGCAGCTTTAGCTAACTATGGCTACACCTTC.

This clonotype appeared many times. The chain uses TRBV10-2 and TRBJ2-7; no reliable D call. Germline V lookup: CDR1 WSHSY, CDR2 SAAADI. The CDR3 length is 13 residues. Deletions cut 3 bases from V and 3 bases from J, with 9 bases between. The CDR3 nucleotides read TGCGCCAGCAGTGAATGGCGGAGCTACGAGCAGTACTTC. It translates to CASSEWRSYEQYF.

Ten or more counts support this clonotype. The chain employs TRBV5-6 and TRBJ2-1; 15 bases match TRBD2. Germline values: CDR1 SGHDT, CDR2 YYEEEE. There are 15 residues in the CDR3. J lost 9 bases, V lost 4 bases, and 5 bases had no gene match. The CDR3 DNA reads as TGTGCCAGCAGCCTGGGACTAGCGGGAGGTAGTGAGCAGTTCTTC. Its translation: CASSLGLAGGSEQFF.

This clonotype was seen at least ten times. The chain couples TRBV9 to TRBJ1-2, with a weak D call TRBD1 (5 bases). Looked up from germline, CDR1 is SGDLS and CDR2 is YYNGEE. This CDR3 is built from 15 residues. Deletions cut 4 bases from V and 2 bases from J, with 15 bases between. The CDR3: CASSPQPGTNYGYTF. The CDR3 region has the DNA TGTGCCAGCAGCCCGCAGCCCGGGACGAACTATGGCTACACCTTC.

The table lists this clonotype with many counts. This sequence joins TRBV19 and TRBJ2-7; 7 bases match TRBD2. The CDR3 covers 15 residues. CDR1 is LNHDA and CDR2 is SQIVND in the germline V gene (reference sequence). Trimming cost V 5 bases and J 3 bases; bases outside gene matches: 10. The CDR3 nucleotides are TGTGCCAGTAGTGCTGGGAGGGGAAACCTCTACGAGCAGTACTTC. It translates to CASSAGRGNLYEQYF.

CDR3 coding DNA: TGTGCCAGCCTGGCCCGACAGGGAGGAAACACCATATATTTT. Its protein product is CASLARQGGNTIYF. J is TRBJ1-3 and V is TRBV10-3; 7 bases are a match to TRBD1. CDR3 length: 14 residues. V shed 10 bases, J shed 4 bases, and the junction held 10 bases outside the gene matches. Germline V gives CDR1 ENHRY, CDR2 SYGVKD.